The T cell receptor beta chain under discussion was sequenced for a study of T cell changes during pregnancy in multiple sclerosis. Trimming took 0 bases from V and 8 from J, leaving 11 bases between them. This CDR3 is 14 amino acids long. Germline lookup yields CDR1 SGDLS and CDR2 YYNGEE. Profiled with immunoSEQ multiplex PCR; TCRdb holds only in-frame clones, not every one. In the table there are fewer than 60,000 clones, more than 85% of which are singletons. The sequences come from peripheral blood, collected after pregnancy. V usage is TRBV9 and J usage is TRBJ1-4; possibly TRBD1 for D (5 bases). The sequence derives from a female donor in good health, enrolled as a control in a pregnancy study. The CDR3 protein is CASSVEGDSEKLFF. CDR3 DNA sequence: TGTGCCAGCAGCGTAGAAGGGGATTCGGAAAAACTGTTTTTT.